The text below deals with one T cell receptor (beta chain). The target antigen is unknown. These data come from a study of identical twins. General observations from the study: Low generation-probability sequences were in excess among twin-shared out-of-frame alpha sequences.

One entry per CDR3 protein results from TCRdb running MiXCR on the 5' RACE reads. This sample has about 520,000 distinct CDR3 sequences, with less than 25% found just once. These data are also associated with another study on T cells expressing NK-cell markers.

Sequenced material: CD4+ T cells sorted from blood. This clonotype was sampled from a woman younger than 35 in good health.

CDR3 DNA: TGTGCCAGCAGTGAACTTGGGGAGTATGGCTACACCTTC. This encodes CASSELGEYGYTF. The chain carries TRBV25-1 and TRBJ1-2; D not certain. V lost 2 bases and J lost 5, with 9 bases in between. Looked up from germline, CDR1 is MGHDK and CDR2 is SYGVNS. The CDR3 consists of 13 residues.